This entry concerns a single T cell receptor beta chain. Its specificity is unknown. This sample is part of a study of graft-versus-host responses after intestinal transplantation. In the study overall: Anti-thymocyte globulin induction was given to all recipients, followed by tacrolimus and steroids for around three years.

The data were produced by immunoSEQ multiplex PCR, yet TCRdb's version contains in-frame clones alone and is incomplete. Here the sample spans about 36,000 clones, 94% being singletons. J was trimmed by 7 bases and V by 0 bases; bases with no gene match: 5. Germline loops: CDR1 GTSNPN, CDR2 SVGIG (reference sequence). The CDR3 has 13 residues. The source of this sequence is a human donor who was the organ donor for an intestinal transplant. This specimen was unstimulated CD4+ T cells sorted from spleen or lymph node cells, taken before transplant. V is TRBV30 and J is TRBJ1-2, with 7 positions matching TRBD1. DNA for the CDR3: TGTGCCTGGAGTGTACTAGGGGGCGTTGGCTACACCTTC. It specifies CAWSVLGGVGYTF.